This TCR beta chain was identified during a study of blood T cell repertoires in COVID-19. As for the study in general: Acute and convalescent COVID-19 specimens originated in the United States, Italy and Spain. Nucleic acid was either cDNA or gDNA, and it came from T cells, B-cell-depleted T cells, or PBMCs.

The CDR3 runs to 14 residues. Trimming removed 6 bases at V and 1 base at J, with 12 bases between. The germline V gene encodes CDR1 SQVTM and CDR2 ANQGSEA. Sequencing used immunoSEQ multiplex PCR; TCRdb keeps in-frame clones, though not all of them. The table includes under 200,000 clones, 60% to 85% detected once. The sequencing sample was made of peripheral blood. The receptor was isolated from a man in his sixties with active or convalescent COVID-19. The chain is built from TRBV29-1 and TRBJ2-2, with D perhaps matching TRBD1 (6 bases). The CDR3 sequence is CSVPGHGNTGELFF. The CDR3 DNA follows: TGCAGCGTACCGGGACACGGGAACACCGGGGAGCTGTTTTTT.